This TCR beta chain was recovered during a study of shared clonotypes between healthy human individuals. The repertoire was sequenced with immunoSEQ multiplex PCR; TCRdb's copy has only in-frame clones and lacks some. Here the sample spans hundreds of thousands of clones, 72% being singletons. This CDR3 is built from 13 residues. The germline V gene has CDR1 ENHRY and CDR2 SYGVKD. V lost 10 bases to trimming and J lost 2 bases, with 14 bases between them. The clonotype comes from a woman under 40 in good health. The chain carries TRBV10-3 and TRBJ1-2; no clear D gene. The source material was memory CD4+ T cells sorted from blood. Subset given: CD45RA-negative fraction. The CDR3 region is CATTAQLNYGYTF. DNA for the CDR3: TGTGCCACCACTGCGCAGTTAAACTATGGCTACACCTTC.